This T cell receptor beta chain comes out of a study of blood T cell repertoires in COVID-19 (dated by TCRdb to about 2020). At the level of the whole study: Samples covering the acute and convalescent phases of COVID-19 were provided by collaborators in the United States, Italy and Spain. The material from the prospective study consisted of cDNA or gDNA derived from T cells, B-cell-depleted T cells, or PBMCs. Deeply sampled blood TCRbeta repertoires from subjects exposed to, actively infected with, or recovered from COVID-19 were included in the dataset. The repertoires were released in a freely available public database meant as a resource for research on the immune response to SARS-CoV-2. Samples were obtained from the ongoing ImmuneRACE study (first 160 participants) and from about 1,300 subjects provided by 6 global collaborators. The sample metadata nearly always contained a de-identified subject ID, COVID-19 status, age in years and sex. HLA class I and class II types, where available, came from metadata supplied by the sample provider rather than from assay-based typing.

A remark on this clone: The antigen it recognizes is unknown. No quality values exist for individual bases; no much larger clone is one base distant.

The collaborating institutions used their own protocols to collect whole blood in K2EDTA tubes. For TCRbeta analysis, collaborators shipped samples as frozen whole blood, isolated PBMCs, or DNA extracted from either of those sample types. TCRbeta CDR3 regions were amplified from genomic DNA using the immunoSEQ Assay, a bias-controlled multiplex PCR. The study's own analysis went as follows. The number of nucleated cells in each sample was estimated by amplification of reference gene primers within the assay. To quantify the absolute abundance of each unique TCRbeta CDR3 rearrangement, sequence reads were collapsed and filtered. Productive Simpson clonality was computed per sample as the square root of Simpson's diversity index over productive rearrangements. In its TCRdb copy, this immuneACCESS table keeps in-frame sequences only and misses some clones. Where compared with another copy, unresolved V genes explain less than half of these, and the others have no known cause. V, J and clone size derive from that table, while D and trimming were established from the DNA sequence. Counted in this sample were about 120,000 clones; roughly 76% of them appeared once. The top ten clonotypes cover more than 9% of the sample.

General conclusions and limits of the study: How much clinical and demographic metadata was included differed by source and by participant, and the metadata was provided uncurated.

There are 15 amino acids in the CDR3, from cysteine to phenylalanine inclusive. Solely the CDR3 DNA is kept, with 45 bases framed from the first base. The germline V gene (reference sequence) gives CDR1 as SEHNR and CDR2 as FQNEAQ. Trimming costs V 3 bases and J 6 bases, and their ends lie 17 bases apart. The V and J segments used are TRBV7-9 and TRBJ1-1; perhaps TRBD1 is the D gene, with 5 bases matching. This receptor was obtained from a human donor in a cohort sampled during active COVID-19. The sequenced sample consisted of peripheral blood. CDR3 protein: CASSLRDPPAAEAFF. The nucleotide sequence reads TGTGCCAGCAGCTTGCGGGACCCCCCGGCCGCTGAAGCTTTCTTT.